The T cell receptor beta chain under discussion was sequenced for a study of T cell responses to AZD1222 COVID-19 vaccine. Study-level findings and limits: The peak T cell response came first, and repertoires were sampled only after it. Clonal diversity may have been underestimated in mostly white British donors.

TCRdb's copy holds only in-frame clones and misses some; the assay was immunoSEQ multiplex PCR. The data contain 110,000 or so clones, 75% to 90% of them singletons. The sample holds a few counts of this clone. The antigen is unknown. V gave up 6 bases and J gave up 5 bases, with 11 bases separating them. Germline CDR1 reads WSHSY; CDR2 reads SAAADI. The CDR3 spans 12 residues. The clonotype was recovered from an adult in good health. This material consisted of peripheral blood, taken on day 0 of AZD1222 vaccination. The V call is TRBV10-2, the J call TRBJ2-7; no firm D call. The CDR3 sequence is CASRDPGNEQYF. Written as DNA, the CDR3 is TGCGCCAGCAGGGACCCGGGCAACGAGCAGTACTTC.